The 12 T cell receptor beta chains reported below all come from one sample, sequenced in a study of shared clonotypes between healthy human individuals. Clones were sequenced by immunoSEQ multiplex PCR, and TCRdb holds only the in-frame ones, with some missing. This table holds about 600,000 clones, around 97% found once. Sequencing was performed on naive CD4+ T cells sorted from blood. Subset of the sample: CD45RA+ positively selected. These receptors all come from a woman aged 30 to 39 in good health.

The rearrangement links TRBV10-3 to TRBJ1-1; D gene uncertain. The CDR3 is 13 amino acids. Trimming removed 9 bases at V and 1 base at J, with 12 bases between. CDR1 ENHRY and CDR2 SYGVKD come from the germline V gene. CDR3 nucleotide sequence: TGTGCCATGGGCCTCTCAGAGAACACTGAAGCTTTCTTT. It encodes CAMGLSENTEAFF.

V gene TRBV4-1 combines with J gene TRBJ2-7, with 10 bases lining up with TRBD2. This CDR3 comprises 16 residues. V shed 1 base and J 0 bases; nucleotides not matched to a gene: 3. Germline CDR1 reads MGHRA; CDR2 reads YSYEKL. CDR3 residues: CASSQGLAGFSYEQYF. CDR3 DNA sequence: TGCGCCAGCAGCCAAGGACTAGCGGGTTTCTCCTACGAGCAGTACTTC.

The chain uses TRBV5-8 and TRBJ1-1, with D perhaps matching TRBD1 (6 bases). V was trimmed by 4 bases and J by 5 bases, leaving 12 bases between them. The germline V gene has CDR1 SGHTS and CDR2 YDEGEE. The CDR3 sequence is 13 residues long. The CDR3 sequence is CASSPPGATEAFF. The CDR3 bases are TGTGCCAGCAGCCCTCCGGGGGCGACTGAAGCTTTCTTT.

The chain links TRBV2 to TRBJ2-7, with 7 bases that match TRBD1. The CDR3 loop spans 15 amino acids. V lost 4 bases, J lost 5 bases, and 11 bases stayed unmatched. Looked up from germline, CDR1 is SNHLY and CDR2 is FYNNEI. CDR3 coding DNA: TGTGCCAGCAGTGCCCTTCGACAGGGCCCCCACGAGCAGTACTTC. This codes for CASSALRQGPHEQYF. Complete variable domain (other parts from reference TRBV2 and TRBJ2-7): EPEVTQTPSHQVTQMGQEVILRCVPISNHLYFYWYRQILGQKVEFLVSFYNNEISEKSEIFDDQFSVERPDGSNFTLKIRSTKLEDSAMYFCASSALRQGPHEQYFGPGTRLTVT.

The chain uses TRBV5-1 and TRBJ1-1, with D possibly matching TRBD1 (5 bases). CDR1 is SGHRS, CDR2 YFSETQ, per germline. The germline V and J ends were trimmed by 0 bases and 0 bases, with 9 bases remaining between them. This CDR3 is 15 amino acids long. This chain's CDR3 is CASSLAGVLNTEAFF. CDR3 in DNA: TGCGCCAGCAGCTTGGCGGGGGTCCTGAACACTGAAGCTTTCTTT.

This sequence joins TRBV19 and TRBJ2-7; 11 bases agree with TRBD2. Per germline, CDR1 LNHDA and CDR2 SQIVND (reference sequence). V trimming: 7 bases; J trimming: 1 base; junction bases outside the gene matches: 9. The CDR3 is 16 residues long. In DNA form, the CDR3 reads TGTGCCAGTATTGGGGGACTAGCGGCCCGATCCTACGAGCAGTACTTC. This codes for CASIGGLAARSYEQYF.

CDR3 loop: CASSLPGALSPTNEKLFF. In DNA form, the CDR3 reads TGTGCCAGCTCCCTGCCGGGGGCATTATCGCCAACTAATGAAAAACTGTTTTTT. The chain couples TRBV18 to TRBJ1-4, with a possible D match to TRBD1 (6 bases). V gave up 6 bases and J gave up 0 bases, with 20 bases separating them. The germline V gene has CDR1 KGHSH and CDR2 LQKENI. This CDR3 is 18 amino acids long.

V is TRBV5-4 and J is TRBJ2-3, with D possibly being TRBD1 (6 bases). The germline V gene encodes CDR1 SGHNT and CDR2 YYREEE (reference sequence). The length of the CDR3 is 14 residues. The V and J ends lost 4 bases and 4 bases respectively, with 13 bases between them. CDR3 nucleotide sequence: TGTGCCAGCAGCAGTCAGGGGACCGCAGATACGCAGTATTTT. As protein: CASSSQGTADTQYF.

Concerning this clone: In the same sample, other DNA sequences code for this CDR3. The rearrangement uses TRBV6-1 and TRBJ2-7, with 9 nucleotides matching TRBD1. Germline V gives CDR1 MNHNS, CDR2 SASEGT. With V trimmed by 6 bases and J by 1 base, 7 bases remained unmatched. The CDR3 runs to 15 residues. This CDR3 is CASSLSGTGSYEQYF. In DNA form, the CDR3 reads TGTGCCAGCAGCCTGAGTGGGACAGGGTCCTACGAGCAGTACTTC.

This chain joins TRBV6-1 and TRBJ1-1; TRBD1 matches 8 bases. This CDR3 spans 13 amino acids. The germline CDR1 and CDR2 sequences are MNHNS and SASEGT. The V and J ends lost 6 bases and 4 bases, in that order; junction bases with no gene match: 4. CDR3 protein: CASRNRGGTEAFF. DNA of the CDR3: TGTGCCAGCAGAAACAGGGGGGGCACTGAAGCTTTCTTT.

The chain links TRBV28 to TRBJ1-2; 9 nucleotides match TRBD1. Germline V lookup: CDR1 MDHEN, CDR2 SYDVKM. This CDR3 has 14 amino acids. The junction had 7 bases not matched to a gene; V was cut back by 5 bases and J by 6 bases. Written as DNA, the CDR3 is TGTGCCAGCAGTCCCGATCGACAGGGGGATGGCTACACCTTC. Amino acids: CASSPDRQGDGYTF.

The chain links TRBV27 to TRBJ1-2; 8 nucleotides line up with TRBD1. The ends lost 5 bases at V and 1 base at J; junction bases unmatched: 6. This CDR3 is 15 amino acids long. The V gene's germline CDR1 is MNHEY and CDR2 SMNVEV (reference sequence). The DNA of the CDR3 is TGTGCCAGCAGTCCCAGGGGGCAAAGTAACTATGGCTACACCTTC. This gives the protein CASSPRGQSNYGYTF.